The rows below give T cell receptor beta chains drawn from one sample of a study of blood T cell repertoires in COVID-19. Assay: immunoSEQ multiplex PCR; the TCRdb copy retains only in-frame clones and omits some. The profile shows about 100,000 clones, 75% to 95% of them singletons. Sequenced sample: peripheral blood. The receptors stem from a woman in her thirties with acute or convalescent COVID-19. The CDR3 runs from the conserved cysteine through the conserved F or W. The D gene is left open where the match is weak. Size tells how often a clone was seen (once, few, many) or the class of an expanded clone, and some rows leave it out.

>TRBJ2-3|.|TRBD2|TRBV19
CASRTGLTGDTQYF
TGTGCCAGTAGGACGGGACTAACTGGAGATACGCAGTATTTT
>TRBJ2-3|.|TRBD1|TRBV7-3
CASSTHRTGSPDTQYF
TGTGCCAGCAGCACACACCGGACAGGGAGCCCAGATACGCAGTATTTT
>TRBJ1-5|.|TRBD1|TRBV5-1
CASSPGTGGTGQPQHF
TGCGCCAGCAGCCCGGGGACAGGGGGGACGGGTCAGCCCCAGCATTTT
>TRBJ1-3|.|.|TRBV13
CASSPGSSGNTIYF
TGTGCCAGCAGCCCCGGGAGCTCTGGAAACACCATATATTTT
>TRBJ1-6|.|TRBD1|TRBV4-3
CASSQDGGRDRGWSPLHF
TGCGCCAGCAGCCAAGACGGGGGCCGGGACAGGGGTTGGTCACCCCTCCACTTT
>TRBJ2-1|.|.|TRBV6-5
CASSYSRSTYNEQFF
TGTGCCAGCAGTTACTCTCGCAGTACCTACAATGAGCAGTTCTTC
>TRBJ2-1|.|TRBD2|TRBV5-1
CASSLEAGGPQFF
TGCGCCAGCAGCTTGGAAGCGGGAGGGCCTCAGTTCTTC
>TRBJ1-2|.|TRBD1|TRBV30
CAWSVTGGDYGYTF
TGTGCCTGGAGTGTAACAGGGGGGGACTATGGCTACACCTTC
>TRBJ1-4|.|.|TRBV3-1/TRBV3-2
CASSQDSVTNEKLFF
TGTGCCAGCAGCCAAGATTCGGTAACTAATGAAAAACTGTTTTTT
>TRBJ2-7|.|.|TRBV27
CASSPRGSYEQYF
TGTGCCAGCAGTCCTAGGGGCTCCTACGAGCAGTACTTC
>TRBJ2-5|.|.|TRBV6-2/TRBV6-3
CASSLLSPSDQETQYF
TGTGCCAGCAGTTTACTAAGTCCTAGCGACCAAGAGACCCAGTACTTC
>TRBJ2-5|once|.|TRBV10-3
CAISDLTGPQETQYF
TGTGCCATCAGTGACCTGACAGGACCTCAAGAGACCCAGTACTTC
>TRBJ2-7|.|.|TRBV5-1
CASSPTDRGRHEQYF
TGCGCCAGCAGCCCGACTGACCGGGGTAGGCACGAGCAGTACTTC
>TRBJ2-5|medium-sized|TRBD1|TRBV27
CASSLVRGRETQYF
TGTGCCAGCAGTTTAGTCAGGGGGCGAGAGACCCAGTACTTC
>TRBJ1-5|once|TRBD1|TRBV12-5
CASGLWGRGINQPQHF
TGTGCTAGTGGTTTATGGGGCAGGGGGATCAATCAGCCCCAGCATTTT